The 23 T cell receptor beta chains presented below share a single source sample, sequenced in a study of cytomegalovirus exposure and HLA in healthy donors. Both 60 Vbeta primers and 13 Jbeta primers went into the PCR. The table came from immunoSEQ multiplex PCR; TCRdb's copy has only in-frame clones and leaves some out. The sample has about 160,000 clones; approximately 86% are singletons. Material for sequencing was PBMCs. These receptors all come from a woman under 30 in good health and CMV-seronegative.

This rearrangement joins TRBV29-1 to TRBJ2-7, with D possibly being TRBD1 (6 bases). The CDR3 has 14 amino acids. Per germline, CDR1 SQVTM and CDR2 ANQGSEA. Between the trimmed V and J ends, which lost 2 bases and 3 bases, there was a span of 14 bases. In nucleotides, the CDR3 is TGCAGCGTTGAATTGAGGGGGAGCTACTACGAGCAGTACTTC. Translating gives CSVELRGSYYEQYF.

This chain joins TRBV14 and TRBJ1-2; no definite D call. Germline V gene sequence: CDR1 SGHDN, CDR2 FVKESK. This CDR3 is 15 amino acids long. The germline V and J ends were trimmed by 0 bases and 3 bases, with 11 bases remaining between them. CDR3 protein: CASSQEFGRHYGYTF. The CDR3 DNA sequence: TGTGCCAGCAGCCAAGAGTTCGGTCGCCACTATGGCTACACCTTC.

The chain uses TRBV27 and TRBJ2-1, with no clear D. V was pared by 3 bases and J by 4 bases, with 7 bases between. Germline V CDR1 and CDR2: MNHEY, SMNVEV (reference sequence). CDR3 length: 13 amino acids. For the CDR3, the DNA is TGTGCCAGCAGTTTTGGGCTTTACAATGAGCAGTTCTTC. Its protein product is CASSFGLYNEQFF.

The chain carries TRBV9 and TRBJ2-7; possibly TRBD2 for D (6 bases). The CDR3 totals 13 residues. Germline CDR1 is SGDLS and CDR2 is YYNGEE. Trimming took 0 bases from V and 5 from J, leaving 9 bases between them. Written as DNA, the CDR3 is TGTGCCAGCAGCGTAGTAGGAGGGAACGAGCAGTACTTC. It codes for CASSVVGGNEQYF. Looking up the rest from reference TRBV9 and TRBJ2-7 gives the full variable domain: DSGVTQTPKHLITATGQRVTLRCSPRSGDLSVYWYQQSLDQGLQFLIQYYNGEERAKGNILERFSAQQFPDLHSELNLSSLELGDSALYFCASSVVGGNEQYFGPGTRLTVT.

The chain carries TRBV9 and TRBJ1-5, with D possibly matching TRBD1 (5 bases). The CDR3 covers 15 residues. Trimming stripped 0 bases from V and 1 base from J, with 8 bases between. Germline V lookup: CDR1 SGDLS, CDR2 YYNGEE. The CDR3 here is CASSVDAGSNQPQHF. CDR3 nucleotides: TGTGCCAGCAGCGTAGACGCAGGGAGCAATCAGCCCCAGCATTTT.

V and J are TRBV5-6 and TRBJ2-5, with no clear D. This CDR3 contains 15 residues. Per germline, CDR1 SGHDT and CDR2 YYEEEE. The V gene lost 7 bases and the J gene lost 1 base, with 17 bases spanning the gap. CDR3 amino acids: CASHRILERQETQYF. The DNA for the CDR3 is TGTGCCAGCCACCGAATATTAGAGCGCCAAGAGACCCAGTACTTC.

The chain has TRBV9 and TRBJ1-3, with a possible D match to TRBD1 (6 bases). V lost 8 bases and J lost 9, with 12 bases in between. Germline values: CDR1 SGDLS, CDR2 YYNGEE. The CDR3 totals 11 residues. The CDR3 sequence: CARHNRATIYF. CDR3 coding DNA: TGTGCCAGACATAACAGGGCCACCATATATTTT.

As to this clone: One junction end disagrees with the germline gene, perhaps due to a read error. The same CDR3 arises from other DNA sequences in this sample as well. The J gene is TRBJ2-7, the V gene TRBV10-3, with D perhaps TRBD2 (6 bases). CDR1 is ENHRY, CDR2 SYGVKD, per germline. The CDR3 length is 16 residues. The CDR3 DNA follows: TGTGCCATCAGTGAGTCTCGGAGCGGGTCCTCCTACGAGCAGTATTTC. Protein: CAISESRSGSSYEQYF.

This chain joins TRBV7-2 and TRBJ2-1; tentative D call: TRBD2 (6 bases). The CDR3 is made up of 14 amino acids. Germline CDR1 is SGHTA and CDR2 is FQGNSA. The V end lost 5 bases, the J end lost 9 bases, and 17 bases lay between the germline ends. For the CDR3, the DNA is TGTGCCAGCAGCCGAGACCCGGGACTCTTTGAGCAGTTCTTC. This translates into CASSRDPGLFEQFF.

This clone has only one observation. The rearrangement joins TRBV28 to TRBJ1-3; D perhaps matches TRBD1 (5 bases). The V gene lost 0 bases and the J gene lost 3 bases, with 9 bases spanning the gap. The CDR3 runs to 15 residues. Germline-derived CDR1 and CDR2 are MDHEN and SYDVKM. The CDR3 DNA is TGTGCCAGCAGTTTATGGGGGGAGGGTGGAAACACCATATATTTT. Translated: CASSLWGEGGNTIYF. Based on the CDR3 plus reference TRBV28 and TRBJ1-3, the full variable domain is DVKVTQSSRYLVKRTGEKVFLECVQDMDHENMFWYRQDPGLGLRLIYFSYDVKMKEKGDIPEGYSVSREKKERFSLILESASTNQTSMYLCASSLWGEGGNTIYFGEGSWLTVV.

This chain uses TRBV5-8 with TRBJ2-4, with TRBD2 matching over 7 bases. Per germline, CDR1 SGHTS and CDR2 YDEGEE. The CDR3 extends over 14 amino acids. Unmatched junction bases numbered 2, after V lost 2 bases and J lost 3 bases. CDR3 bases: TGTGCCAGCAGCTTACGGGGGGTCAAAAACATTCAGTACTTC. This sequence encodes CASSLRGVKNIQYF.

In DNA form, the CDR3 reads TGCGCCAGCAGCCAAGTAACGCGGGGGCCCACAGATACGCAGTATTTT. This sequence encodes CASSQVTRGPTDTQYF. This sequence joins TRBV4-1 and TRBJ2-3, with D possibly TRBD2 on 7 matching bases. In germline, CDR1 is MGHRA, CDR2 YSYEKL. The length of the CDR3 is 16 residues. The germline V and J ends were trimmed by 1 base and 2 bases, with 13 bases remaining between them.

The V and J genes are TRBV29-1 and TRBJ2-5, with D maybe TRBD1 (5 bases). Trimming took off 6 bases at V and 6 bases at J, with 14 bases between the two ends. Germline V gene data show CDR1 as SQVTM and CDR2 as ANQGSEA. There are 12 residues in the CDR3. Here the CDR3 DNA reads TGCAGCGTGTGGACCAGGGCCCAGACCCAGTACTTC. Amino acid sequence: CSVWTRAQTQYF.

This clone was detected a few times. The gene calls are TRBV5-4 and TRBJ2-7; a weak D match, TRBD1 (5 bases). Looked up from germline, CDR1 is SGHNT and CDR2 is YYREEE (reference sequence). The CDR3 sequence is 13 residues long. V lost 0 bases to trimming and J lost 6 bases, with 10 bases between them. The CDR3 nucleotides read TGTGCCAGCAGCTTGGAGGGGCCAACCGAGCAGTACTTC. Translating it yields CASSLEGPTEQYF.

The chain has TRBV5-5 and TRBJ1-2; no definite D call. V lost 0 bases, J lost 2 bases, and 5 bases lay in between. In germline, CDR1 is SGHKS, CDR2 YYEKEE (reference sequence). The CDR3 consists of 13 residues. CDR3 sequence reads: CASSLAGNYGYTF. Written as DNA, the CDR3 is TGTGCCAGCAGCTTGGCGGGGAACTATGGCTACACCTTC.

V and J are TRBV30 and TRBJ1-2; D remains unclear. Between the trimmed V and J ends, which lost 1 base and 4 bases, there was a span of 10 bases. Looked up from germline, CDR1 is GTSNPN and CDR2 is SVGIG (reference sequence). The CDR3 is 13 amino acids. CDR3 bases: TGTGCCTGGAGTGCCGGGAGCGCCTATGGCTACACCTTC. Translated, it gives CAWSAGSAYGYTF.

V gene TRBV15 combines with J gene TRBJ2-1; 11 nucleotides match TRBD1. The CDR3 consists of 14 residues. CDR1 and CDR2 (germline): LNHNV, YYDKDF (reference sequence). Trimming removed 3 bases from V and 6 bases from J; junction bases left unmatched: 1. The CDR3 here is CATSRDRGRNEQFF. The CDR3 DNA reads TGTGCCACCAGCAGGGACAGGGGGCGCAATGAGCAGTTCTTC.

The chain uses TRBV27 and TRBJ2-2; 7 bases map to TRBD2. Germline V CDR1 and CDR2: MNHEY, SMNVEV (reference sequence). This CDR3 region has 15 residues. V shed 4 bases and J 4 bases; nucleotides not matched to a gene: 6. CDR3 DNA: TGTGCCAGCAGTTGGGGGGAGGGATCCACCGGGGAGCTGTTTTTT. Protein sequence: CASSWGEGSTGELFF.

Only a few counts were recorded for this clone. The chain uses TRBV5-4 and TRBJ1-2; D ambiguous. This CDR3 has 17 amino acids. The V end lost 1 base, the J end lost 1 base, and 17 bases lay between the germline ends. Germline CDR1 is SGHNT and CDR2 is YYREEE (reference sequence). The CDR3 loop is CASSLMVGGRNNYGYTF. The CDR3 coding sequence is TGTGCCAGCAGCTTGATGGTAGGAGGGAGGAATAACTATGGCTACACCTTC. Looking up the rest from reference TRBV5-4 and TRBJ1-2 gives the full variable domain: ETGVTQSPTHLIKTRGQQVTLRCSSQSGHNTVSWYQQALGQGPQFIFQYYREEENGRGNFPPRFSGLQFPNYSSELNVNALELDDSALYLCASSLMVGGRNNYGYTFGSGTRLTVV.

V and J are TRBV25-1 and TRBJ2-5; tentatively, D is TRBD2 (6 bases). There are 15 residues in the CDR3. V gave up 5 bases and J gave up 2 bases, with 15 bases separating them. Germline values: CDR1 MGHDK, CDR2 SYGVNS. The CDR3 spells CASSYLRGKQETQYF. The CDR3 bases are TGTGCCAGCAGTTACCTCCGGGGGAAACAAGAGACCCAGTACTTC.

This clone was detected only once. The chain uses TRBV7-9 and TRBJ2-7, with 14 bases aligning to TRBD2. The V and J ends lost 1 base and 3 bases, in that order; junction bases with no gene match: 11. Germline CDR1 and CDR2: SEHNR and FQNEAQ (reference sequence). The CDR3 contains 19 residues. Here the CDR3 DNA reads TGTGCCAGCAGCTTAGGGCGACCGGGACTAGCGGGAGTAAACTACGAGCAGTACTTC. Translation gives CASSLGRPGLAGVNYEQYF.

This chain uses TRBV5-4 with TRBJ2-1, with a weak D call TRBD2 (7 bases). The CDR3 runs to 14 residues. The germline gives CDR1 SGHNT, CDR2 YYREEE (reference sequence). V lost 4 bases and J lost 7, with 15 bases in between. As DNA, the CDR3 is TGTGCCAGCAGCCAAGGGGGGGGCCTGAATGAGCAGTTCTTC. Translation: CASSQGGGLNEQFF.

The rearrangement uses TRBV28 and TRBJ1-5, with D perhaps TRBD1 (6 bases). Trimming stripped 5 bases from V and 7 bases from J, with 18 bases between. Germline V lookup: CDR1 MDHEN, CDR2 SYDVKM. The length of the CDR3 is 15 residues. The CDR3 protein is CASSPSLGTIQPQHF. The CDR3 coding sequence is TGTGCCAGCAGTCCCTCCCTGGGGACAATCCAGCCCCAGCATTTT.